This TCR beta chain was recovered during a study of T cell changes during pregnancy in multiple sclerosis. Sequencing was performed with immunoSEQ multiplex PCR; in TCRdb, only in-frame clones are kept and a portion is missing. This table holds about 57,000 clones, less than 95% found once. Germline V gene sequence: CDR1 SGHRS, CDR2 YFSETQ. The trim removed 4 bases at V and 16 bases at J, leaving 7 bases unmatched. This CDR3 spans 12 amino acids. The origin of this receptor is a female donor in good health, enrolled as a control in a pregnancy study. This sample comprised peripheral blood, obtained after pregnancy. This sequence joins TRBV5-1 and TRBJ2-1; 11 bases agree with TRBD2. CDR3: CASSELAGVPFF. Here the CDR3 DNA reads TGCGCCAGCAGCGAACTAGCGGGAGTGCCATTCTTC.